The text below deals with one T cell receptor beta chain. This study enrolled people aged about 18 to 90 from about 24 US geographic areas. The CDR3 is 17 amino acids. Germline CDR1 is MDHEN and CDR2 is SYDVKM. Between the trimmed V and J ends, which lost 2 bases and 0 bases, there was a span of 11 bases. Profiling relied on immunoSEQ multiplex PCR, and the TCRdb table lists in-frame clones only, not all of them. The sample carries some 200,000 clones, roughly 84% recorded once. These data are taken from a study of blood T cell repertoires in COVID-19. On the study more broadly: Donors of Cohort 3 who recovered were those that had two negative PCRs, clearance, or symptom resolution. COVID-19 samples, acute and convalescent, were from the United States, Italy and Spain.

The sequenced sample consisted of PBMCs or T cells enriched from blood (not recorded which). This receptor was identified in a man between 25 and 39 years old in a cohort exposed to, infected with or recovered from COVID-19 (not recorded which). The chain couples TRBV28 to TRBJ1-6; no definite D call. The CDR3 reads CASSLGPLSSYNSPLHF. The DNA for the CDR3 is TGTGCCAGCAGTTTAGGGCCTCTAAGCTCCTATAATTCACCCCTCCACTTT. Complete variable domain (other parts from reference TRBV28 and TRBJ1-6): DVKVTQSSRYLVKRTGEKVFLECVQDMDHENMFWYRQDPGLGLRLIYFSYDVKMKEKGDIPEGYSVSREKKERFSLILESASTNQTSMYLCASSLGPLSSYNSPLHFGNGTRLTVT.